This TCR beta chain came from a study of cytomegalovirus exposure and HLA in healthy donors. Study-wide results and limits: Through in vitro validation, three CMV-associated chains were shown to be specific for CMV antigens. Later on, an analysis showed TCR association rates differing by HLA locus, with DRB1 the most and HLA-C the fewest. Previously analyzed data showed that most TCR beta V segments were productive at a frequency of about 90% or about 30%.

A remark on this clone: The antigen remains unidentified.

Germline lookup yields CDR1 SQVTM and CDR2 ANQGSEA. The CDR3 loop spans 16 amino acids. The V and J ends lost 4 bases and 0 bases respectively, with 15 bases between them. The PCR was carried out with 60 Vbeta primers and 13 Jbeta primers. Sequencing was performed with immunoSEQ multiplex PCR; in TCRdb, only in-frame clones are kept and a portion is missing. This table has about 200,000 clones, less than 85% appearing once. The receptor was isolated from a girl aged 2 to 9 in good health and CMV-seronegative. The chain is built from TRBV29-1 and TRBJ1-4; no reliable D call. Source material: PBMCs. The CDR3, as DNA: TGCAGCGTTGCCTTCATCGGGGAACCAACTAATGAAAAACTGTTTTTT. Translating gives CSVAFIGEPTNEKLFF.